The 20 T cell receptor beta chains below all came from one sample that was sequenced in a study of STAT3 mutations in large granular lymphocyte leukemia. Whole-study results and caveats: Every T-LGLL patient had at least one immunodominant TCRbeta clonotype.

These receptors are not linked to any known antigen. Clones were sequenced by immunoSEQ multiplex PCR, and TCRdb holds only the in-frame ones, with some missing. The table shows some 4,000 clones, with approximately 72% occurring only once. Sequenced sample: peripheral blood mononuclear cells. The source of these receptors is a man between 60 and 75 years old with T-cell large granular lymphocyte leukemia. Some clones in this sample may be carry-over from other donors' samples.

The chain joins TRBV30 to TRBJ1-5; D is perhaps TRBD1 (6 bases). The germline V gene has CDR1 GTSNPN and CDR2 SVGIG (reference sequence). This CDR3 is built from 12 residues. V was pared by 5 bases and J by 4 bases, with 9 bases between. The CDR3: CAWDRQNQPQHF. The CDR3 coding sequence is TGTGCCTGGGACAGGCAAAATCAGCCCCAGCATTTT.

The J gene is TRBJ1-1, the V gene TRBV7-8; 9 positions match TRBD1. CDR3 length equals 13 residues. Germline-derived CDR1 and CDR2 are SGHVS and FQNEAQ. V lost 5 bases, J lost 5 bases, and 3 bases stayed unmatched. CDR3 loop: CASSATGGTEAFF. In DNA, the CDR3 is TGTGCCAGCAGCGCGACAGGGGGAACTGAAGCTTTCTTT.

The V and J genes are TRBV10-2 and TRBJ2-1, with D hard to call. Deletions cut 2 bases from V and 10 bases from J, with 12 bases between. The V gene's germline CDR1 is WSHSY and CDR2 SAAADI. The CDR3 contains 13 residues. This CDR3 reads CASSESSLGEQFF. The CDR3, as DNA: TGCGCCAGCAGTGAGAGTAGTTTGGGAGAGCAGTTCTTC.

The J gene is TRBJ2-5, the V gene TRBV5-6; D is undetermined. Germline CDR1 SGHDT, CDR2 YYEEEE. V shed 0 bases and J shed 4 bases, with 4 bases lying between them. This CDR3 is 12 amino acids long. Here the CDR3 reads CASSLVGETQYF. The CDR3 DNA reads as TGTGCCAGCAGCTTGGTAGGAGAGACCCAGTACTTC.

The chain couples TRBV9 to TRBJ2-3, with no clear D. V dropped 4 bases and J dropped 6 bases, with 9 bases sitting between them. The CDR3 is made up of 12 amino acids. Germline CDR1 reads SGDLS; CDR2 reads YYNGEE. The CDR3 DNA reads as TGTGCCAGCAGCTACACACTGGATACGCAGTATTTT. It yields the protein CASSYTLDTQYF. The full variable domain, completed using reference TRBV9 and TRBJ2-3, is DSGVTQTPKHLITATGQRVTLRCSPRSGDLSVYWYQQSLDQGLQFLIQYYNGEERAKGNILERFSAQQFPDLHSELNLSSLELGDSALYFCASSYTLDTQYFGPGTRLTVL.

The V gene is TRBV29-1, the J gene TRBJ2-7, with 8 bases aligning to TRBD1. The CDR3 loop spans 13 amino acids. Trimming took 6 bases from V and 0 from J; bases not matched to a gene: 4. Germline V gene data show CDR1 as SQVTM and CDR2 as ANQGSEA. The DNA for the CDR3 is TGCAGCGTCCCGGGACAGGACTCCTACGAGCAGTACTTC. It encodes CSVPGQDSYEQYF.

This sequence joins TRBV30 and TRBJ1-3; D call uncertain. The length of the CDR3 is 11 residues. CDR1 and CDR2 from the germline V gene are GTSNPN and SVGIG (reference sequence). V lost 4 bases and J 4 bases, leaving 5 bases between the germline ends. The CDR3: CAWTPGNTIYF. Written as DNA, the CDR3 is TGTGCCTGGACCCCAGGAAACACCATATATTTT. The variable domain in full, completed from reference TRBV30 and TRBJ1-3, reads SQTIHQWPATLVQPVGSPLSLECTVEGTSNPNLYWYRQAAGRGLQLLFYSVGIGQISSEVPQNLSASRPQDRQFILSSKKLLLSDSGFYLCAWTPGNTIYFGEGSWLTVV.

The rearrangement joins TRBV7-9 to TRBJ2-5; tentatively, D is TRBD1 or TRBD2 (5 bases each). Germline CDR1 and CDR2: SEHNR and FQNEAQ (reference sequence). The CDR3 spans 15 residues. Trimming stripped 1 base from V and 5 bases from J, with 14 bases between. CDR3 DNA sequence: TGTGCCAGCAGCTTAGACGGGGCTGGGGGTGAGACCCAGTACTTC. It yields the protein CASSLDGAGGETQYF.

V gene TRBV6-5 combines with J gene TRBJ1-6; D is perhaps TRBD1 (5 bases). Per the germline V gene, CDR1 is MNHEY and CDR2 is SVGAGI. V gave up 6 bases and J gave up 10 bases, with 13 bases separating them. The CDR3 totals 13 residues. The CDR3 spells CASRDSFESPLHF. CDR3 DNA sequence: TGTGCCAGCAGAGACAGTTTCGAATCACCCCTCCACTTT.

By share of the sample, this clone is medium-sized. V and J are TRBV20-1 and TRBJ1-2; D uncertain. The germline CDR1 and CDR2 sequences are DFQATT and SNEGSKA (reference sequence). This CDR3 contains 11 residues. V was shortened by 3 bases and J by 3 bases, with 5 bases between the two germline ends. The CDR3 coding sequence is TGCAGTGCTAGTACAGACTATGGCTACACCTTC. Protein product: CSASTDYGYTF.

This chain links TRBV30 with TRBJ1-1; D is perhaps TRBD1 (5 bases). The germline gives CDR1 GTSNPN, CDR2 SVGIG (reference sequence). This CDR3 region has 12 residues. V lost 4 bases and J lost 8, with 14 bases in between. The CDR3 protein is CAWNTGQGEAFF. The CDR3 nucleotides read TGTGCCTGGAATACCGGGCAGGGAGAAGCTTTCTTT.

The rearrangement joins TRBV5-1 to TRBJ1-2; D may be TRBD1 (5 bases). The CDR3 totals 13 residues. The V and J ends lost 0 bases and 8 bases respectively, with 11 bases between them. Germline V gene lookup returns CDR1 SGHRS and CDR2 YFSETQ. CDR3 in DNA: TGCGCCAGCAGCTTGGTATTCGGGGACGGCTACACCTTC. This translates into CASSLVFGDGYTF.

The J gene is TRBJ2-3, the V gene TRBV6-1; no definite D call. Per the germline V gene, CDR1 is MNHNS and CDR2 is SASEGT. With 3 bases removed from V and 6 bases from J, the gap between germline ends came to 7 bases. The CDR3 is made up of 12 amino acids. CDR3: CASSDFWDTQYF. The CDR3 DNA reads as TGTGCCAGCAGTGATTTTTGGGATACGCAGTATTTT.

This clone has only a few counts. In DNA, the CDR3 is TGTGCCAGCGGCGCACAGGGGGAGGAGACCCAGTACTTC. This encodes CASGAQGEETQYF. V gene TRBV2 combines with J gene TRBJ2-5; 8 bases are shared with TRBD1. The CDR3 has 13 residues. V lost 8 bases and J lost 5; bases outside the gene matches: 7. The germline V gene encodes CDR1 SNHLY and CDR2 FYNNEI.

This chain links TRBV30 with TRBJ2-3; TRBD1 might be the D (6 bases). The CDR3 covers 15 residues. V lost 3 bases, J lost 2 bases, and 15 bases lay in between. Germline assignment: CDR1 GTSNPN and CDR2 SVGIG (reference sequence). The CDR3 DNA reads TGTGCCTGGAGGGGAACAGGGCATAACACAGATACGCAGTATTTT. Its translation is CAWRGTGHNTDTQYF.

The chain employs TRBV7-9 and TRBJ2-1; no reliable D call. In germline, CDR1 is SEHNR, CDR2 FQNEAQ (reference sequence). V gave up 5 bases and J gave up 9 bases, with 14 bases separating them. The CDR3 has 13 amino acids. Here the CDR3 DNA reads TGTGCCAGCAGCCCGAGTAGCTGGGCTGAGCAGTTCTTC. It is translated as CASSPSSWAEQFF.

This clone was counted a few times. CDR3 sequence: CASLPTGTGAQPQHF. As DNA, the CDR3 is TGTGCCAGCCTTCCAACCGGGACAGGGGCGCAGCCCCAGCATTTT. This chain uses TRBV6-6 with TRBJ1-5, with 10 bases aligning to TRBD1. V shed 8 bases, J shed 7 bases, and the junction held 11 bases outside the gene matches. CDR1 and CDR2 from the germline V gene are MNHNY and SVGAGI (reference sequence). The CDR3 totals 15 residues.

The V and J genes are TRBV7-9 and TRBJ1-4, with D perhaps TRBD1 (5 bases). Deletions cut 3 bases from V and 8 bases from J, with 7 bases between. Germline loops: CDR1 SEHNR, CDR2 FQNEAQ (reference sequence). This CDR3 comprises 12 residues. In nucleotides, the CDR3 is TGTGCCAGCAGCTTGGGACGGGAAAAACTGTTTTTT. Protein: CASSLGREKLFF.

The CDR3 here is CASSLWTGVETQYF. In DNA form, the CDR3 reads TGTGCCAGCAGCTTGTGGACGGGGGTAGAGACCCAGTACTTC. The chain combines TRBV5-4 with TRBJ2-5; possibly TRBD2 for D (6 bases). Germline V gene lookup returns CDR1 SGHNT and CDR2 YYREEE (reference sequence). The CDR3 totals 14 residues. V lost 1 base, J lost 4 bases, and 11 bases lay in between.

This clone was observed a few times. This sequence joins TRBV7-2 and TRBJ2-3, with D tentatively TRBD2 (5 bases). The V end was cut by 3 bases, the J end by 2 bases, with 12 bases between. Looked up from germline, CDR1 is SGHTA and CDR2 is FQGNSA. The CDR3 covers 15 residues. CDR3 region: CASSFLGGLTDTQYF. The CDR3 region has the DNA TGTGCCAGCAGCTTTCTTGGCGGACTCACAGATACGCAGTATTTT.